The clone carrying this T cell receptor beta chain showed up many times. No patient received treatment before thyroid surgery. These data come from a study of metastatic and nonmetastatic thyroid tumors. TCRdb called clones again from the PCR reads with MiXCR. The sample lists tens of thousands of clones; 24% were seen once. Trimming cost V 3 bases and J 7 bases; bases outside gene matches: 3. Germline loops: CDR1 SQVTM, CDR2 ANQGSEA. The CDR3 contains 13 residues. The sample comprised tumor tissue. This clonotype was sampled from a female donor with papillary thyroid cancer or a benign thyroid nodule (not recorded which). Some clones in this sample may be carry-over from other donors' samples. V and J are TRBV29-1 and TRBJ2-1, with 10 bases fitting TRBD1. CDR3: CSVDGQGGNEQFF. The CDR3 DNA reads as TGCAGCGTTGACGGACAGGGGGGTAATGAGCAGTTCTTC.